A selection of T cell receptor beta chains follows, all from one sample in a study of blood T cells in healthy people across ages. MiXCR, run by TCRdb on the 5' RACE reads, gives a single entry per CDR3 protein. In the table there are about 1.4 million distinct CDR3 sequences, approximately 59% of which are singletons. Material for sequencing was blood. The source of these receptors is a young man in good health. Each CDR3 is given with its conserved first and last residue. The order of the fields is J gene, V gene, D gene, clone size, CDR3 DNA, CDR3 protein. D genes are given only for firm matches. A row's size may be missing; if present it is once, few, many or a size class.

TRBJ2-5,TRBV28,.,.,TGTGCCAGCAGTGCCGCCTCCTTGGGGGAGCAGTACTTC,CASSAASLGEQYF
TRBJ1-6,TRBV25-1,.,once,TGTGCCAGCAGCGGACGGAGCGGTCGTCGTAATTCACCCCTCCACTTT,CASSGRSGRRNSPLHF
TRBJ2-6,TRBV30,.,once,TGTGCCTGGAGTGTACGGGGGAGTAGGACTGGGGCCAACGTCCTGACTTTC,CAWSVRGSRTGANVLTF
TRBJ2-1,TRBV5-6,.,.,TGTGCCAGCAGCGAACGGACAGAAAACAATGAGCAGTTCTTC,CASSERTENNEQFF
TRBJ2-5,TRBV28,.,.,TGTGCCAGCAGTTTCCTAGTGGGGGGGGCGGAGACCCAGTACTTC,CASSFLVGGAETQYF
TRBJ2-3,TRBV4-3,TRBD2,.,TGCGCCAGCAGCCAAGACGCACAACGGGGGGGCATAAATACGCAGTATTTT,CASSQDAQRGGINTQYF
TRBJ1-1,TRBV29-1,.,.,TGCAGCGTAGACCGGGACACCACTGAAGCTTTCTTT,CSVDRDTTEAFF
TRBJ2-3,TRBV7-2,.,few,TGTGCCAGCAGCCGTCTGGCCCGGGGCACAGATACGCAGTATTTT,CASSRLARGTDTQYF
TRBJ2-5,TRBV29-1,.,few,TGCAGCGTTGACGAGCGGACCGACCAAGAGACCCAGTACTTC,CSVDERTDQETQYF
TRBJ1-5,TRBV3-1,.,once,TGTGCCAGCAGCCAAGTTGGGGGGGCGAGTGGCAATCAGCCCCAGCATTTT,CASSQVGGASGNQPQHF
TRBJ2-1,TRBV6-6,.,once,TGTGCCAGCAGTACCCCGGGGGGCAGCTCCTACAATGAGCAGTTCTTC,CASSTPGGSSYNEQFF
TRBJ2-1,TRBV12-3/TRBV12-4,TRBD2,.,TGTGCCAGCACCAAAACCGGGACTAGCCTCTACAATGAGCAGTTCTTC,CASTKTGTSLYNEQFF
TRBJ1-2,TRBV2,TRBD1,few,TGTGCCAGCGGAAGGACAGGGCTCGGAGATGGCTACACCTTC,CASGRTGLGDGYTF
TRBJ1-2,TRBV5-6,.,few,TGTGCCAGCAGCTTGTTGGAAGGGCAGAACTATGGCTACACCTTC,CASSLLEGQNYGYTF
TRBJ2-7,TRBV6-5,.,.,TGTGCCAGCCAAACGTCGGGCGAGCAGTACTTC,CASQTSGEQYF
TRBJ2-2,TRBV12-3/TRBV12-4,.,.,TGTGCCAGCAGTCAGAAGGGTTCGAACACCGGGGAGCTGTTTTTT,CASSQKGSNTGELFF
TRBJ2-1,TRBV10-3,TRBD2,once,TGTGCCATCACCCAGCGGGAGGATTACAATGAGCAGTTCTTC,CAITQREDYNEQFF
TRBJ1-4,TRBV7-9,.,.,TGTGCCAGCAGCGGAGACGGGCGGGATGAAAAACTGTTTTTT,CASSGDGRDEKLFF
TRBJ2-5,TRBV15,TRBD2,few,TGTGCCACCAGCAGAGATCTCACCGGGACTAAGGTCGAAGAGACCCAGTACTTC,CATSRDLTGTKVEETQYF
TRBJ2-5,TRBV7-2,.,.,TGTGCCAGCAGCTTAGTGGTAGGACCTCAAGAGACCCAGTACTTC,CASSLVVGPQETQYF
TRBJ2-5,TRBV12-3/TRBV12-4,.,.,TGTGCCAGCAGCCCGGGGGCGCGGGAGACCCAGTACTTC,CASSPGARETQYF
TRBJ2-1,TRBV20-1,.,few,TGCAGTGCCTGGCCCAGGGGGGGTGAGCAGTTCTTC,CSAWPRGGEQFF
TRBJ2-4,TRBV25-1,.,.,TGTGCCAGCAGTGAATCCCCCTTCGACGGACGGAACATTCAGTACTTC,CASSESPFDGRNIQYF
TRBJ2-3,TRBV29-1,.,few,TGCAGCGTTGGGGCGGGGTCCCTCACAGATACGCAGTATTTT,CSVGAGSLTDTQYF
TRBJ2-1,TRBV7-2,TRBD2,.,TGCGCCAGCAGCTTACCGGGGGGGCCGGATTACAATGAGCAGTTCTTC,CASSLPGGPDYNEQFF
TRBJ1-6,TRBV7-9,.,.,TGTGCCAGCAGCGTCAGTAATTCACCCCTCCACTTT,CASSVSNSPLHF
TRBJ1-2,TRBV18,.,.,TGTGCCAGCTCACCAGTGACAAGTCGGAGGATTTATGGCTACACCTTC,CASSPVTSRRIYGYTF
TRBJ1-2,TRBV20-1,.,.,TGCAGTGCTAGAGGGAGGCCTACTTATGGCTACACCTTC,CSARGRPTYGYTF
TRBJ2-7,TRBV20-1,TRBD1,few,TGCAGTGCTAGAGATCCGAACAGGGGGACTGAGCAGTACTTC,CSARDPNRGTEQYF
TRBJ2-5,TRBV6-1,TRBD2,once,TGTGCCAGCAGTGACCCCTTAGCGGGGGCCCAAGAGACCCAGTACTTC,CASSDPLAGAQETQYF
TRBJ2-1,TRBV30,.,once,TGTGCCTGGAGTGCCAGCCAACCGGGCGATGAGCAGTTCTTC,CAWSASQPGDEQFF
TRBJ2-5,TRBV20-1,.,once,TGCAGTGCTAGAGATCCCAACCCCAAACACAATGAGCAGTACTTC,CSARDPNPKHNEQYF
TRBJ1-4,TRBV5-1,TRBD1,.,TGCGCCAGCAGCTTGGGACCACAGGGGATAGGCGAAAAACTGTTTTTT,CASSLGPQGIGEKLFF
TRBJ2-7,TRBV28,.,.,TGTGCCAGCGTACCTGCAGGGGCGAACGAGCAGTACTTC,CASVPAGANEQYF
TRBJ1-6,TRBV2,.,few,TGTGCCAGCAGACAGGAAGGGAATTCACCCCTCCACTTT,CASRQEGNSPLHF
TRBJ2-4,TRBV6-1,.,.,TGTGCCAGCAGTGATTTTAGTAAAAACATTCAGTACTTC,CASSDFSKNIQYF
TRBJ2-1,TRBV5-5,TRBD2,.,TGTGCCAGCAGCTTGGTTAGCGGGAGGGCCGAGGAGCAGTTCTTC,CASSLVSGRAEEQFF
TRBJ2-7,TRBV29-1,.,.,TGCAGCGTTGCAACCAGGTTCTACGAGCAGTACTTC,CSVATRFYEQYF
TRBJ2-3,TRBV6-5,.,few,TGTGCCAGCAGTTATGATAGCTTGAAGTATTTT,CASSYDSLKYF
TRBJ2-1,TRBV11-3,TRBD1,many,TGTGCCAGCAGCTCCCGACAGGGCCCGTACAATGAGCAGTTCTTC,CASSSRQGPYNEQFF
TRBJ2-1,TRBV6-5,TRBD2,.,TGTGCCAGCAGTTACGGGACTAGCGGGGGGGTCCTTAATGAGCAGTTCTTC,CASSYGTSGGVLNEQFF
TRBJ2-7,TRBV27,.,.,TGTGCCAGCAGTTTAGCACCCTACAATGAGCAGTACTTC,CASSLAPYNEQYF
TRBJ2-3,TRBV27,.,.,TGTGCCAGCAGTTCACTCCCTTCAGTGGATACGCAGTATTTT,CASSSLPSVDTQYF
TRBJ2-2,TRBV12-3/TRBV12-4,TRBD1,.,TGTGCCAGCAGTGACGGACAGGGCCCGAACACCGGGGAGCTGTTTTTT,CASSDGQGPNTGELFF
TRBJ1-1,TRBV9,.,.,TGTGCCAGCAGCGTAGCTGACACCGGGACCATGAACACTGAAGCTTTCTTT,CASSVADTGTMNTEAFF
TRBJ2-7,TRBV4-2,TRBD1,.,TGTGCCAGCAGCCAACCCGGGACAGGGGAGTCGTACGAGCAGTACTTC,CASSQPGTGESYEQYF